This TCR beta chain was observed in a study of beta chain features in type 1 diabetes. Broader study findings: The study found moderately but significantly shorter TCRB CDR3s in all four CD4+ subsets of Type 1 diabetes patients. The naive, central memory and Treg TCRB repertoires looked more alike in patients than they did in healthy donors.

The sequenced template was cDNA made from the entire isolated RNA. Clones were sequenced by immunoSEQ multiplex PCR, and TCRdb holds only the in-frame ones, with some missing. The table has hundreds of thousands of clones, around an eighth seen once; the top ten hold approximately 0.039%. Germline V gene data show CDR1 as SGDLS and CDR2 as YYNGEE. V was trimmed by 3 bases and J by 0 bases, leaving 16 bases between them. This CDR3 spans 17 amino acids. Only a few counts were recorded for this clone. What it binds is not known. One heparinised blood draw averaging roughly 100 mL was given by each donor. Isolation of CD4+ naive, central memory, regulatory and stem cell-like memory cells was achieved by sorting via CD45RO/CCR7/CD25/CD127/CD95/CD27.

The chain carries TRBV9 and TRBJ2-1, with D perhaps matching TRBD1 (5 bases). The source is a young man with type 1 diabetes. The sequenced material came from naive CD4+ T cells from blood. The DNA for the CDR3 is TGTGCCAGCAGCGCTAAAACAGGACGTAGCTCCTACAATGAGCAGTTCTTC. Its protein is CASSAKTGRSSYNEQFF.